This T cell receptor (beta chain) was recorded in a study of vaccination effects on CD4 cells after COVID-19 (dated 2022 in TCRdb). Study-level background: Each participant got two doses of an mRNA SARS-CoV-2 vaccine, either BNT162b2 or mRNA-1273. Cultures from other donors in the study were sequenced using the Oncomine TCR Beta short-read assay on an Illumina iSeq 100. A total of 10 COVID-19 convalescent patients and several SARS-CoV-2-naive healthy vaccine recipients were included in the full study. In both COVID-19 convalescent patients and infection-naive vaccine recipients, the study compared SARS-CoV-2 spike-specific CD4+ TCR repertoires from before mRNA vaccination with those from after it. Pre-vaccine samples were collected from a couple of convalescent patients 16 days and one week before the first dose, corresponding to 142 and 148 days after COVID-19 diagnosis. General findings and caveats noted by the study authors: At late post-vaccination timepoints, both infection-induced and vaccine-induced clones showed marked clonal contraction, consistent with waning T cell responses. The study was limited by a small number of convalescent patients, and early post-infection timepoints were lacking. In convalescent patients, the post-vaccine spike-reactive repertoire was composed mainly of new vaccine-induced clones that were largely distinct from infection-induced clones.

This clone is classified as large (0.1 to 1%). It lacks a known antigen. Base-call qualities are not available, and no considerably larger clone is one nucleotide away. From cysteine to phenylalanine, the CDR3 is 15 amino acids long. The only DNA kept is the CDR3, 45 bases in frame from the first base. Libraries were prepared through the immunoSEQ multiplex PCR assay. DNA from the cultured, isolated CD4+ T cells was subjected to TCR beta CDR3 sequencing. Processing in the source paper ran as follows. The analysis removed non-productive TCR sequences, trimmed reads to the CDR3 region, and retained only CDR3s that were 7 or more amino acids long. The MANAFEST web app was used to identify antigen-specific clonotypes by comparing expansion in peptide wells with expansion in reference cultures. To be called positive, a clone needed expansion at FDR<0.05 compared with the reference and with all other wells, an odds ratio greater than 5, and a frequency greater than 0.1% in two replicate wells. A clonotype was called cross-reactive if it was significantly expanded both in SARS-CoV-2 spike wells and in at least one common cold coronavirus spike condition. CDR3 similarity was assessed by Levenshtein distance with the stringdist R package, and unrooted trees were built with ape in R 3.6.1. TCRdb carries this immuneACCESS record with in-frame sequences only. Its versions omit some clonotypes, under half of them owing to an unresolved V gene in the studies checked, with the rest unexplained. The DNA gave D and trimming, while V, J and clone size come from that table. This sample is represented by around 46,000 clones; approximately 77% of them were singletons. The ten largest clones represent 29% of the sample.

In the ViraFEST assay, PBMC were stimulated with viral peptide pools, and antigen-specific CD4+ T cell clonotypes were then identified by expansion using TCR sequencing. After approximately eleven days of culture, CD4+ T cells were isolated with the EasySep CD4+ T cell isolation kit. PCR-confirmed SARS-CoV-2 infection had occurred in convalescent patients between March and December 2020, before the Alpha, Beta and Delta variants emerged in the United States. Over 1.5 million PBMC per well were cultured with approximately 10 ug/ml peptides in IMDM containing roughly 5% human AB serum, approximately 10 IU/ml IL-2 and gentamicin. On days 3 and 7, half of the culture medium was replaced with fresh IL-2-containing medium. Unless noted otherwise, every peptide stimulation condition was cultured in triplicate wells. PBMC were separated from whole blood using Ficoll-Paque Plus gradient centrifugation and were then either cryopreserved at -140C or used fresh. The QIAamp micro DNA kit was used to extract genomic DNA from the cultured CD4+ T cells.

Source: CD4+ T cells from PBMCs cultured with a peptide pool, taken before COVID-19 vaccination. The V and J genes are TRBV21-1 and TRBJ1-1. TRBV21-1 is tagged as a pseudogene. The origin of this receptor is a human donor who had a prior SARS-CoV-2 infection. The DNA sequence reads TGTGCCAGCATCCCCTTTAGGCTGCTGAACACTGAAGCTTTCTTT. This sequence encodes CASIPFRLLNTEAFF.